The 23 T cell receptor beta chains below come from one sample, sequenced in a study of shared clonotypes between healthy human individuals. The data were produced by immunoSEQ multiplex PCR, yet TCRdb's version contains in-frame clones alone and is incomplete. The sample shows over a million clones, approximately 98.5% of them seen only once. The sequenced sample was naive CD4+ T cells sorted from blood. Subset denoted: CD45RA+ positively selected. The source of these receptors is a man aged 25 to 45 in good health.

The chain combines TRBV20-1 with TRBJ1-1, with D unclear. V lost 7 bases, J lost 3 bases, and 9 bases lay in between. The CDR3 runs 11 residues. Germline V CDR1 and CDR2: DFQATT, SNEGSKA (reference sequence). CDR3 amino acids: CSVKGDTEAFF. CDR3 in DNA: TGCAGTGTTAAAGGTGACACTGAAGCTTTCTTT.

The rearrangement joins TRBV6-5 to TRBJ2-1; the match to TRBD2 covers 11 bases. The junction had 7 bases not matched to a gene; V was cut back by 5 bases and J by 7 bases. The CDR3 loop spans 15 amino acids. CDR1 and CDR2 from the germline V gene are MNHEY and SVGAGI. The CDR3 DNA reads TGTGCCAGCAGTACACTAGCGGGAGTGGGAAATGAGCAGTTCTTC. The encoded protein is CASSTLAGVGNEQFF.

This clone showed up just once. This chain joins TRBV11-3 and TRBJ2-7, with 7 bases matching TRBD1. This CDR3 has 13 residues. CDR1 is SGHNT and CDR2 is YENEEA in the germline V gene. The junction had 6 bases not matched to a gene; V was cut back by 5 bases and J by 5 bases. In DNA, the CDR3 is TGTGCCAGCAGCCGAGGGGGCTGGAACGAGCAGTACTTC. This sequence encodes CASSRGGWNEQYF.

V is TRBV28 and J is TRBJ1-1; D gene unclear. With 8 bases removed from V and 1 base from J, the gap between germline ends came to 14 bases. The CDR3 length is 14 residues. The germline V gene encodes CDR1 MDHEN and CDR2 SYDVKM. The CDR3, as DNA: TGTGCCAGCCGTATCGGACTCCGGAACACTGAAGCTTTCTTT. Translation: CASRIGLRNTEAFF.

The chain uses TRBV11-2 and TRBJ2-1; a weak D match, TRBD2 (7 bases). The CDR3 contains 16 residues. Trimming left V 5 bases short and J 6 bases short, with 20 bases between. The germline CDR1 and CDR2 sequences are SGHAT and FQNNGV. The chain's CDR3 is CASSPLGGRGINEQFF. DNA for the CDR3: TGTGCCAGCAGCCCATTAGGGGGGAGGGGAATCAATGAGCAGTTCTTC.

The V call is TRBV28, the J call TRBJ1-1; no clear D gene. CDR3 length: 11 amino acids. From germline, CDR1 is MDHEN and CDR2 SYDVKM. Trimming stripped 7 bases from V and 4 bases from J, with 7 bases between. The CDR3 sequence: CASTGTTEAFF. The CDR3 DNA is TGTGCCAGCACAGGAACCACTGAAGCTTTCTTT.

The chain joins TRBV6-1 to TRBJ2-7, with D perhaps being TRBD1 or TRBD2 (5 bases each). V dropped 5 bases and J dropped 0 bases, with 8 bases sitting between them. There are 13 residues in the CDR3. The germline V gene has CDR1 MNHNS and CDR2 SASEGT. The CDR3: CASSLGTSYEQYF. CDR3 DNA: TGTGCCAGCAGTTTGGGGACCTCCTACGAGCAGTACTTC.

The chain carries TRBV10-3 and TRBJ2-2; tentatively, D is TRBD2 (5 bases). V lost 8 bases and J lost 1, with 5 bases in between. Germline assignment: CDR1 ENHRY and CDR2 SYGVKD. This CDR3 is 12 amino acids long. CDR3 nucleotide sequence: TGTGCCATCGGAGGGAACACCGGGGAGCTGTTTTTT. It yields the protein CAIGGNTGELFF.

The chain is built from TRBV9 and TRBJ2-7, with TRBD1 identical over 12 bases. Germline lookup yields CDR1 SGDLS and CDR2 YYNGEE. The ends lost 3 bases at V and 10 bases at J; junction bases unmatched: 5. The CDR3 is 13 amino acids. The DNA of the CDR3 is TGTGCCAGCAGCGCCGGGACAGGGGGCGGTCAGTACTTC. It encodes CASSAGTGGGQYF.

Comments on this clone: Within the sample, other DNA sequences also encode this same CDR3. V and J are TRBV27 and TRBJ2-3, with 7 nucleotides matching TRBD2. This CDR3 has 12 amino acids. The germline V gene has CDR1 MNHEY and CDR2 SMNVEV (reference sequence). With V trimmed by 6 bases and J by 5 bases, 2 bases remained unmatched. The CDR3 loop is CASRSSGDTQYF. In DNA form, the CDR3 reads TGTGCCAGCAGATCTAGCGGAGATACGCAGTATTTT.

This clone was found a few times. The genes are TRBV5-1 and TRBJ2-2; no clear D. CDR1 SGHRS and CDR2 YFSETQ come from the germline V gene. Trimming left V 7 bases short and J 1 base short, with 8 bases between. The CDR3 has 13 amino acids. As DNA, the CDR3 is TGCGCCAGCCTCCGAGTGAACACCGGGGAGCTGTTTTTT. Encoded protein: CASLRVNTGELFF.

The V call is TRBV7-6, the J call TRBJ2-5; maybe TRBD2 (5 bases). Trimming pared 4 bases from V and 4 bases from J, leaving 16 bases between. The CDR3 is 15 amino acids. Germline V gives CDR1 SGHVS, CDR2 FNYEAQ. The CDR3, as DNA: TGTGCCAGCAGCTCCCAGACTATTCCGTTAGAGACCCAGTACTTC. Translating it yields CASSSQTIPLETQYF.

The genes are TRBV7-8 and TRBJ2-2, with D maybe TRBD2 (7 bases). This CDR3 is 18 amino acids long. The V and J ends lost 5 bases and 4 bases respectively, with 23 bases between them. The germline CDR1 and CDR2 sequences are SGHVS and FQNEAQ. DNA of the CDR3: TGTGCCAGCAGCCCCGGACAGCTGAGCGGGAAAATCACCGGGGAGCTGTTTTTT. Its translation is CASSPGQLSGKITGELFF.

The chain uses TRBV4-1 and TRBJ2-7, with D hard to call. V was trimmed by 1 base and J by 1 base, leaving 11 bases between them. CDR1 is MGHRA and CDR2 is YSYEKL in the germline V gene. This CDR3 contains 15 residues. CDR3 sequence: CASSQVPALSYEQYF. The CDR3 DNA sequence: TGCGCCAGCAGCCAAGTGCCGGCCCTGTCCTACGAGCAGTACTTC.

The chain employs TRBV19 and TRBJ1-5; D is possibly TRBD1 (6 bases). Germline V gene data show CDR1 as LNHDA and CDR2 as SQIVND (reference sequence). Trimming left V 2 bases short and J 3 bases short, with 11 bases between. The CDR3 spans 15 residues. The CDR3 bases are TGTGCCAGTAGTATACTAGGACAGTACAATCAGCCCCAGCATTTT. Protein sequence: CASSILGQYNQPQHF.

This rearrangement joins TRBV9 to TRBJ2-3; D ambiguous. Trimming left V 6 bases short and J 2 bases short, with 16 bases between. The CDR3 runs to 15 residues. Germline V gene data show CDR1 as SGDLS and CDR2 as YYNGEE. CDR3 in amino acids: CASNVPGGSTDTQYF. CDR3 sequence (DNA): TGTGCCAGCAATGTCCCGGGCGGTTCCACAGATACGCAGTATTTT.

The CDR3 is CASSLLDPRYSNQPQHF. The CDR3 DNA sequence: TGTGCCAGCAGCTTGCTCGACCCGAGGTATAGCAATCAGCCCCAGCATTTT. The rearrangement uses TRBV7-2 and TRBJ1-5, with D hard to call. Trimming pared 3 bases from V and 0 bases from J, leaving 15 bases between. The germline CDR1 and CDR2 sequences are SGHTA and FQGNSA. The CDR3 runs to 17 residues. The variable domain in full, with the rest retrieved from reference TRBV7-2 and TRBJ1-5, is GAGVSQSPSNKVTEKGKDVELRCDPISGHTALYWYRQSLGQGLEFLIYFQGNSAPDKSGLPSDRFSAERTGGSVSTLTIQRTQQEDSAVYLCASSLLDPRYSNQPQHFGDGTRLSIL.

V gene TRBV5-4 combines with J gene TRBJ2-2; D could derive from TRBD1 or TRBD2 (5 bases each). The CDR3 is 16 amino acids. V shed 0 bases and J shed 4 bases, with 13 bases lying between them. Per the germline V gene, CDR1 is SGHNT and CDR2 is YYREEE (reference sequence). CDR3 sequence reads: CASSLDVGVGTGELFF. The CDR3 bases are TGTGCCAGCAGCTTGGATGTGGGGGTGGGCACCGGGGAGCTGTTTTTT.

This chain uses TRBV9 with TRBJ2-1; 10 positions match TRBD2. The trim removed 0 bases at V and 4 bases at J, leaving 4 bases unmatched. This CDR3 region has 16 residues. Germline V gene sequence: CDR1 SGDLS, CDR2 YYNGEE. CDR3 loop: CASSVERTSGYNEQFF. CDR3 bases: TGTGCCAGCAGCGTAGAAAGGACTAGCGGTTACAATGAGCAGTTCTTC.

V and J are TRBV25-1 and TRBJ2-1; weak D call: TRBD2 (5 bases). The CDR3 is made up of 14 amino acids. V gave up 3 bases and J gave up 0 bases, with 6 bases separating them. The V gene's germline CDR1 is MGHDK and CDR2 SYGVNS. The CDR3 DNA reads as TGTGCCAGCAGTGATGGGAGCTCCTACAATGAGCAGTTCTTC. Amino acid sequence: CASSDGSSYNEQFF.

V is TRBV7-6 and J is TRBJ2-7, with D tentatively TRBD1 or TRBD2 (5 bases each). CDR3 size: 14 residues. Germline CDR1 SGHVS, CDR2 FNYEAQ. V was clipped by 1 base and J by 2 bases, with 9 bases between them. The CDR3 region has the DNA TGTGCCAGCAGCTTAGACGGGGCCCCCTACGAGCAGTACTTC. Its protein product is CASSLDGAPYEQYF. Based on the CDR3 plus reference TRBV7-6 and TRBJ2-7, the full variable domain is GAGVSQSPRYKVTKRGQDVALRCDPISGHVSLYWYRQALGQGPEFLTYFNYEAQQDKSGLPNDRFSAERPEGSISTLTIQRTEQRDSAMYRCASSLDGAPYEQYFGPGTRLTVT.

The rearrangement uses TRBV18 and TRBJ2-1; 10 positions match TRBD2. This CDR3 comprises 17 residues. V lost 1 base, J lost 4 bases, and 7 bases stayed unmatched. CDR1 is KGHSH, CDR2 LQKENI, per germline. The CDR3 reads CASSPRETSGFYNEQFF. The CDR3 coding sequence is TGTGCCAGCTCACCACGGGAGACTAGCGGGTTTTACAATGAGCAGTTCTTC.

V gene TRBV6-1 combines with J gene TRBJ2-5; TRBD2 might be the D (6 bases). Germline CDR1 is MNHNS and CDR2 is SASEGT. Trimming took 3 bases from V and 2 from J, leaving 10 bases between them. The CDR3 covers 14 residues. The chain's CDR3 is CASSEGGAQETQYF. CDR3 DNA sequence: TGTGCCAGCAGTGAGGGCGGGGCTCAAGAGACCCAGTACTTC.